The 15 T cell receptor beta chains in this list originate from one sample, sequenced in a study of blood T cells in healthy people across ages. Primers used in a second PCR of about 7 to 12 cycles were a sample-barcoded 5' primer and a J-beta primer mix. Each CDR3 protein gets one entry after TCRdb re-called the 5' RACE reads with MiXCR. Counted here are roughly 720,000 distinct CDR3 sequences, 53% occurring once; the ten biggest clones make up about 42%. The material sequenced was blood. Receptor source: a man older than 75 in good health.

The table lists this clonotype with a few counts. A much bigger clone sits one base away, suggesting this may be a read error. The V gene is TRBV10-3, the J gene TRBJ2-5; 11 nucleotides align to TRBD2. Trimming removed 5 bases from V and 11 bases from J; junction bases left unmatched: 13. The V gene's germline CDR1 is ENHRY and CDR2 SYGVKD. The CDR3 consists of 15 residues. The CDR3 region has the DNA TGTGCCATCAGTTTGACTAGCGGGGTTGACAATGAGCAGTACTTC. This sequence encodes CAISLTSGVDNEQYF.

This clonotype was counted only a few times. The chain recombines TRBV9 with TRBJ2-3; tentative D call: TRBD2 (6 bases). Germline loops: CDR1 SGDLS, CDR2 YYNGEE. V lost 0 bases to trimming and J lost 3 bases, with 14 bases between them. This CDR3 region has 16 residues. The CDR3 DNA reads as TGTGCCAGCAGCGTAGGACTAGATTGGCGGACAGATACGCAGTATTTT. Its translation: CASSVGLDWRTDTQYF. Complete variable domain (other parts from reference TRBV9 and TRBJ2-3): DSGVTQTPKHLITATGQRVTLRCSPRSGDLSVYWYQQSLDQGLQFLIQYYNGEERAKGNILERFSAQQFPDLHSELNLSSLELGDSALYFCASSVGLDWRTDTQYFGPGTRLTVL.

This clonotype was seen only a few times. The chain employs TRBV7-9 and TRBJ2-1; TRBD2 is a possible D gene (6 bases). Per germline, CDR1 SEHNR and CDR2 FQNEAQ (reference sequence). This CDR3 has 17 residues. Trimming cost V 3 bases and J 0 bases, with 15 bases left between them. This CDR3 reads CASSLALGSGSYNEQFF. The DNA of the CDR3 is TGTGCCAGCAGCTTGGCCCTCGGGAGCGGCTCCTACAATGAGCAGTTCTTC.

The chain joins TRBV12-3 or TRBV12-4 to TRBJ2-7, with 7 bases aligning to TRBD2. The CDR3 covers 15 residues. V shed 2 bases and J 2 bases; nucleotides not matched to a gene: 6. The CDR3 DNA reads as TGTGCCAGCAGTTTAATTTCTAGCGGAACCTACGAGCAGTACTTC. Translated: CASSLISSGTYEQYF.

This clonotype has just a few counts. The V and J genes are TRBV5-1 and TRBJ2-6; D unresolved. Looked up from germline, CDR1 is SGHRS and CDR2 is YFSETQ. The CDR3 extends over 13 amino acids. V was trimmed by 5 bases and J by 2 bases, leaving 5 bases between them. The CDR3 coding sequence is TGCGCCAGCAGGGAAACTGGGGCCAACGTCCTGACTTTC. As protein: CASRETGANVLTF. The full variable domain, in which reference TRBV5-1 and TRBJ2-6 provide the parts outside the CDR3, is KAGVTQTPRYLIKTRGQQVTLSCSPISGHRSVSWYQQTPGQGLQFLFEYFSETQRNKGNFPGRFSGRQFSNSRSEMNVSTLELGDSALYLCASRETGANVLTFGAGSRLTVL.

The V gene is TRBV9, the J gene TRBJ1-2, with a possible D match to TRBD1 (6 bases). The CDR3 totals 16 residues. The V end was cut by 3 bases, the J end by 4 bases, with 19 bases between. Germline values: CDR1 SGDLS, CDR2 YYNGEE. In DNA form, the CDR3 reads TGTGCCAGCAGCGCAGTAGGGACACCAACCTTCTATGGCTACACCTTC. Protein sequence: CASSAVGTPTFYGYTF.

The rearrangement joins TRBV7-9 to TRBJ2-1; TRBD2 aligns across 14 bases. Germline CDR1 and CDR2: SEHNR and FQNEAQ (reference sequence). The CDR3 is 20 residues long. The V gene end was trimmed by 6 bases and the J gene end by 3 bases; junction bases not matched to a gene: 16. The CDR3 coding sequence is TGTGCCAGCAGTTCAACCCCGGGACTAGCGGGAGTTACGGGCTACAATGAGCAGTTCTTC. It translates to CASSSTPGLAGVTGYNEQFF. The whole variable domain, remainder taken from reference TRBV7-9 and TRBJ2-1, is DTGVSQNPRHKITKRGQNVTFRCDPISEHNRLYWYRQTLGQGPEFLTYFQNEAQLEKSRLLSDRFSAERPKGSFSTLEIQRTEQGDSAMYLCASSSTPGLAGVTGYNEQFFGPGTRLTVL.

The chain couples TRBV12-3 or TRBV12-4 to TRBJ2-3; D is ambiguous. V dropped 3 bases and J dropped 2 bases, with 6 bases sitting between them. The CDR3 spans 13 residues. CDR3: CASSFHNTDTQYF. The CDR3 nucleotides read TGTGCCAGCAGTTTTCACAACACAGATACGCAGTATTTT.

The chain links TRBV28 to TRBJ2-1; D possibly corresponds to TRBD2 (5 bases). The DNA end is a closer match to TRBJ2-7, so the J assignment may be wrong. From germline, CDR1 is MDHEN and CDR2 SYDVKM. CDR3 length equals 20 residues. Written as DNA, the CDR3 is TGTGCCAGCAGTACCCTACTTGTGGGAGTTTTCCCAAGCTCCTACAATGAGCAGTACTTC. It specifies CASSTLLVGVFPSSYNEQYF.

The rearrangement joins TRBV5-5 to TRBJ1-4, with D possibly being TRBD1 (5 bases). The CDR3 loop spans 13 amino acids. CDR1 SGHKS and CDR2 YYEKEE come from the germline V gene (reference sequence). Trimming left V 4 bases short and J 7 bases short, with 11 bases between. CDR3 in DNA: TGTGCCAGCAGCCGGGACGGGACTGAAAAACTGTTTTTT. It encodes CASSRDGTEKLFF.

The V call is TRBV21-1, the J call TRBJ2-7; the DNA was not compared with TRBD2, the D call given in the table. TRBV21-1 is an annotated pseudogene. The CDR3 is made up of 17 amino acids. Written as DNA, the CDR3 is TGTGCCAGCAGCAAAGGGTCTGATAGCGGGAGATGCTACGAGCAGTACTTC. Its translation: CASSKGSDSGRCYEQYF.

This clonotype was detected once. The chain combines TRBV21-1 with TRBJ2-5; TRBD1, the table's D call, was not compared with the DNA. The DNA end is a closer match to TRBJ2-7, so the J assignment may be wrong. TRBV21-1 is flagged as a pseudogene. CDR3 size: 14 residues. For the CDR3, the DNA is TGTGCCAGCAGCCGCGACAGGGGAGCCAACGAGCAGTACTTC. Translating gives CASSRDRGANEQYF.

V is TRBV6-1 and J is TRBJ1-2; no clear D gene. CDR3 length equals 14 residues. The V end was cut by 1 base, the J end by 5 bases, with 11 bases between. Germline assignment: CDR1 MNHNS and CDR2 SASEGT. The CDR3 sequence: CASSEDQTIYGYTF. CDR3 sequence (DNA): TGTGCCAGCAGTGAAGACCAGACAATATATGGCTACACCTTC.

J is TRBJ1-5 and V is TRBV6-1; the match to TRBD1 covers 9 bases. CDR3 length: 18 amino acids. Germline V gene sequence: CDR1 MNHNS, CDR2 SASEGT. The J segment lost 0 bases and the V segment lost 5 bases, leaving 11 bases of the junction unmatched. The CDR3 loop is CASSTGQGSIPSNQPQHF. The CDR3 coding sequence is TGTGCCAGCAGTACAGGACAGGGGTCCATCCCTAGCAATCAGCCCCAGCATTTT.

The chain combines TRBV12-3 or TRBV12-4 with TRBJ2-5; 7 bases map to TRBD1. V dropped 8 bases and J dropped 1; count of bases not matched to a gene: 7. The CDR3 covers 14 residues. DNA of the CDR3: TGTGCCAGCTCCTACACAGGGGCCCAAGAGACCCAGTACTTC. Its translation is CASSYTGAQETQYF.